This T cell receptor (beta chain) was captured by sequencing in a study of blood T cell repertoires in COVID-19. The wider study: There were acute and convalescent COVID-19 samples, and they came from the United States, Italy and Spain. T cells, B-cell-depleted T cells, or PBMCs supplied cDNA or gDNA.

CDR1 and CDR2 (germline): SQVTM, ANQGSEA. The length of the CDR3 is 11 residues. Trimming shortened V by 6 bases and J by 5 bases, and 10 bases separated the two germline ends. Authors' methods: Reference gene primer amplification yielded estimated nucleated cell counts. TCRdb's table, derived via immunoSEQ multiplex PCR, lists solely in-frame clones and lacks some. D and trimming were read from the DNA, whereas the V and J calls and clone size are those reported in that table. The sample yields roughly 230,000 clones, about 88% seen once. Sequenced input: peripheral blood. The V call is TRBV29-1, the J call TRBJ1-2; D is uncertain. The clonotype comes from a woman between 40 and 50 years old who had recovered from COVID-19. The CDR3 spells CSVRVSYGYTF. CDR3 DNA: TGCAGCGTGAGGGTATCGTATGGCTACACCTTC.